This is a list of T cell receptor beta chains from one sample in a study of shared clonotypes between healthy human individuals. Clones were read by immunoSEQ multiplex PCR, and TCRdb kept only the in-frame ones, dropping some. The table lists roughly 1 million clones, approximately 76% of them singletons. Source material: memory CD4+ T cells sorted from blood. These receptor sequences come from a man younger than 35 in good health. Both conserved end residues are part of each CDR3. A D gene is named only where the DNA matches it firmly. Rows give clone size only sometimes, using once, few, many, or a class for an expanded clone.

d_call	v_call	clone_size	j_call	cdr3_aa	cdr3_nt
.	TRBV19	.	TRBJ2-7	CASSPRPSYEQYF	TGTGCCAGTAGTCCCCGGCCCAGCTACGAGCAGTACTTC
TRBD2	TRBV10-3	.	TRBJ2-7	CAISESGLAGSYEQYF	TGTGCCATCAGTGAGTCAGGACTAGCGGGATCCTACGAGCAGTACTTC
.	TRBV20-1	.	TRBJ2-4	CSATSGAVQYF	TGCAGTGCTACGTCGGGCGCCGTTCAGTACTTC
TRBD1	TRBV12-5	few	TRBJ2-7	CATQQGASYEQYF	TGTGCTACCCAACAGGGGGCCTCCTACGAGCAGTACTTC
.	TRBV19	.	TRBJ2-4	CASSMESRDIQYF	TGTGCCAGTAGTATGGAGAGCCGGGACATTCAGTACTTC
.	TRBV5-4	few	TRBJ1-1	CASSLKNTEAFF	TGTGCCAGCAGCTTGAAGAACACTGAAGCTTTCTTT
TRBD2	TRBV6-6	.	TRBJ2-7	CASRYGRTSGSYEQYF	TGTGCCAGCCGTTACGGTAGGACTAGCGGCTCCTACGAGCAGTACTTC
.	TRBV11-2	once	TRBJ1-3	CASSYDYRASGNTIYF	TGTGCCAGCAGCTACGATTACAGGGCTTCTGGAAACACCATATATTTT
.	TRBV21-1	.	TRBJ2-6	CASSKVGANVLTF	TGTGCCAGCAGCAAAGTTGGGGCCAACGTCCTGACTTTC
.	TRBV19	.	TRBJ1-5	CASSIGHYSNQPQHF	TGTGCCAGTAGTATAGGACATTATAGCAATCAGCCCCAGCATTTT
.	TRBV11-3	.	TRBJ2-2	CASSLDFSSGTGELFF	TGTGCCAGCAGCTTAGATTTTTCGTCGGGCACCGGGGAGCTGTTTTTT
.	TRBV27	once	TRBJ2-3	CASRGLEYTDTQYF	TGTGCCAGCAGGGGACTCGAATACACAGATACGCAGTATTTT
.	TRBV7-2	few	TRBJ2-1	CASSLGDYNEQFF	TGTGCCAGCAGCTTGGGGGACTACAATGAGCAGTTCTTC
.	TRBV6-5	few	TRBJ1-5	CASSYGGGGNQPQHF	TGTGCCAGCAGTTACGGAGGGGGAGGCAATCAGCCCCAGCATTTT
.	TRBV23-1	.	TRBJ2-1	CASSQLGAYNEQFF	TGCGCCAGCAGTCAGCTAGGAGCCTACAATGAGCAGTTCTTC
TRBD1	TRBV27	.	TRBJ1-5	CASSSGTGGASGNQPQHF	TGTGCCAGCAGTTCCGGGACAGGGGGCGCGTCGGGAAATCAGCCCCAGCATTTT
.	TRBV5-8	.	TRBJ2-1	CASSQDISAYNEQFF	TGTGCCAGCAGCCAAGACATTTCTGCCTACAATGAGCAGTTCTTC
.	TRBV5-5	.	TRBJ1-3	CASSSPWTASGNTIYF	TGTGCCAGCAGCTCACCCTGGACAGCATCTGGAAACACCATATATTTT
.	TRBV2	many	TRBJ1-1	CASSENTEAFF	TGTGCCAGCAGTGAGAACACTGAAGCTTTCTTT
TRBD2	TRBV6-5	.	TRBJ2-7	CASSGTSRYEQYF	TGTGCCAGCTCTGGGACTAGCAGATACGAGCAGTACTTC
TRBD1	TRBV6-1	.	TRBJ2-1	CASSVGTGVSYNEQFF	TGTGCCAGCAGTGTAGGGACAGGGGTGTCGTACAATGAGCAGTTCTTC
.	TRBV6-6	once	TRBJ1-5	CASRNGDSNQPQHF	TGTGCCAGCAGGAATGGGGATAGCAATCAGCCCCAGCATTTT
TRBD1	TRBV2	.	TRBJ1-4	CASNRQGSEKLFF	TGTGCCAGCAACAGACAGGGAAGCGAAAAACTGTTTTTT
.	TRBV5-6	.	TRBJ2-5	CASSLVTVYQETQYF	TGTGCCAGCAGCTTGGTCACGGTATACCAAGAGACCCAGTACTTC
.	TRBV25-1	.	TRBJ2-2	CASSAQTRNTGELFF	TGTGCCAGCAGTGCTCAGACGAGAAACACCGGGGAGCTGTTTTTT
.	TRBV10-1	.	TRBJ2-3	CASSRGTADTQYF	TGCGCCAGCAGTCGGGGGACCGCGGATACGCAGTATTTT
.	TRBV5-6	once	TRBJ1-4	CASSLLGQHNEKLFF	TGTGCCAGCAGCTTGTTGGGACAACATAATGAAAAACTGTTTTTT
.	TRBV5-1	.	TRBJ1-2	CASSLDRSGYTF	TGCGCCAGCAGCTTGGACAGGAGCGGCTACACCTTC
.	TRBV5-4	.	TRBJ1-6	CASSFRGGRNSPLHF	TGTGCCAGCAGCTTCCGTGGGGGCCGTAATTCACCCCTCCACTTT
.	TRBV7-2	.	TRBJ1-5	CASSLDQGQPQHF	TGTGCCAGCAGCTTAGATCAGGGGCAGCCCCAGCATTTT
.	TRBV19	.	TRBJ2-3	CAVRPRGNTDTQYF	TGTGCCGTTAGGCCAAGGGGAAACACAGATACGCAGTATTTT
.	TRBV14	few	TRBJ2-7	CASSQPTGFQYF	TGTGCCAGCAGCCAACCAACAGGATTCCAGTACTTC
TRBD1	TRBV2	.	TRBJ2-6	CASTGTVSSGANVLTF	TGTGCCAGCACCGGGACAGTCTCTTCTGGGGCCAACGTCCTGACTTTC
.	TRBV28	.	TRBJ2-7	CASIRSSATYEQYF	TGTGCCAGCATACGCTCTAGCGCCACCTACGAGCAGTACTTC
.	TRBV9	.	TRBJ2-7	CASSVGGDFRVTRQYF	TGTGCCAGCAGCGTAGGGGGGGACTTCAGGGTTACCCGGCAGTACTTC
.	TRBV5-6	few	TRBJ2-5	CASSPTWVRETQYF	TGTGCCAGCAGCCCCACCTGGGTCCGTGAGACCCAGTACTTC
.	TRBV6-4	.	TRBJ2-7	CASSVRREHYEQYF	TGTGCCAGCAGTGTCCGGCGAGAACACTACGAGCAGTACTTC
.	TRBV7-8	.	TRBJ1-1	CASSLGGGALTEAFF	TGTGCCAGCAGCTTAGGTGGAGGGGCCCTCACTGAAGCTTTCTTT
.	TRBV27	once	TRBJ1-6	CASSIRGGLSYNSPLHF	TGTGCCAGCAGTATCAGAGGGGGGCTGTCCTATAATTCACCCCTCCACTTT
.	TRBV6-6	.	TRBJ1-6	CASSTLTGSPLHF	TGTGCCAGCAGTACCCTCACGGGATCACCCCTCCACTTT
.	TRBV15	.	TRBJ2-5	CATSRGVPGSGEETQYF	TGTGCCACCAGCAGGGGGGTCCCCGGGTCTGGGGAAGAGACCCAGTACTTC
.	TRBV7-2	.	TRBJ1-1	CASSPGQRNTEAFF	TGTGCCAGCAGCCCCGGACAGCGGAACACTGAAGCTTTCTTT
.	TRBV6-5	few	TRBJ1-2	CASSSQGGYTF	TGTGCCAGCAGTTCGCAGGGTGGCTACACCTTC
.	TRBV11-2	.	TRBJ1-4	CASSRATNEKLFF	TGTGCCAGCAGCCGTGCAACTAATGAAAAACTGTTTTTT
.	TRBV4-3	.	TRBJ2-6	CASSQDPPGVSSGANVLTF	TGCGCCAGCAGCCAAGATCCACCCGGGGTCAGCTCTGGGGCCAACGTCCTGACTTTC
TRBD1	TRBV9	.	TRBJ2-1	CASSERTGPSSYNEQFF	TGTGCCAGCAGCGAACGGACAGGACCTAGCTCCTACAATGAGCAGTTCTTC
.	TRBV6-1	once	TRBJ2-1	CASRNGGPPYNEQFF	TGTGCCAGCAGAAACGGGGGGCCGCCCTACAATGAGCAGTTCTTC
TRBD1	TRBV28	.	TRBJ1-6	CASSRGGTGIDSPLHF	TGTGCCAGCAGTCGGGGAGGGACAGGGATAGATTCACCCCTCCACTTT
.	TRBV10-3	.	TRBJ2-2	CAISGLGTGELFF	TGTGCCATCAGTGGCCTGGGCACCGGGGAGCTGTTTTTT
.	TRBV5-6	.	TRBJ1-4	CASSLLEPFNPTNEKLFF	TGTGCCAGCAGCTTGTTAGAGCCTTTCAATCCAACTAATGAAAAACTGTTTTTT